This TCR beta chain was sequenced during a study of blood T cell repertoires in COVID-19. For the study at large: COVID-19 samples from acute and convalescent phases originated in the United States, Italy and Spain. T cells, B-cell-depleted T cells, or PBMCs supplied cDNA or gDNA.

Per the original methods: The authors estimated nucleated cell counts from reference gene primer amplification. The assay was immunoSEQ multiplex PCR, and TCRdb's table has in-frame clones only and misses some. That table gives V, J and clone size, and the DNA gave D and trimming. The sample lists 250,000 to 350,000 clones; about nine tenths were seen once. The TCR originated in a woman aged 60-75 years with acute or convalescent COVID-19. Input material: peripheral blood.

CDR3 amino acids: CASSIGSRVINQPQHF. For the CDR3, the DNA is TGTGCCAGTAGTATAGGGTCCCGGGTTATCAATCAGCCCCAGCATTTT. This chain connects TRBV19 to TRBJ1-5, with D unclear. Germline CDR1 and CDR2: LNHDA and SQIVND (reference sequence). The CDR3 is 16 residues long. The V and J ends lost 1 base and 3 bases respectively, with 13 bases between them.